Sequencing of this T cell receptor (beta chain) was carried out in a study of cytomegalovirus exposure and HLA in healthy donors. The study's findings and limits: Most TCR sequences proved rare, with some public TCRs found in many donors.

CDR1 SGHRS and CDR2 YFSETQ come from the germline V gene. The CDR3 totals 14 residues. Measured with immunoSEQ multiplex PCR; TCRdb has only the in-frame clones, and not every one. The sample shows more than 100,000 clones, roughly 90% of them seen only once. The study drew the donors from its roughly 120-subject validation cohort, separate from the roughly 700-subject first cohort. Concerning this clone itself: The antigen remains undetermined. The junction and the germline gene differ at one end; a read error may be behind it.

The clonotype originates from a woman aged 18 to 35 in good health and CMV-seropositive. This chain connects TRBV5-1 to TRBJ2-1, with D possibly being TRBD2 (5 bases). Sequencing was performed on PBMCs. The CDR3 loop is CASSSIEEAFEWIF. The CDR3 bases are TGCGCCAGCAGCTCAATAGAGGAGGCTTTTGAGTGGATCTTC.